These T cell receptor beta chains were read from a single sample in a study of blood T cell repertoires in COVID-19. The table came from immunoSEQ multiplex PCR; TCRdb's copy has only in-frame clones and leaves some out. The sample includes hundreds of thousands of clones, roughly nine tenths of them seen just once. Sequenced input: PBMCs or T cells enriched from blood (not recorded which). The receptor source for this set is a man aged 25 to 40 who had recovered from COVID-19. The CDR3 runs from the conserved cysteine through the conserved F or W. A D gene is named only where the DNA matches it firmly. Clone size, where shown, is once, few, many, or a class for clones that have expanded.

D gene | clone size | J gene | V gene | CDR3 protein | CDR3 DNA
TRBD1 | - | TRBJ1-1 | TRBV27 | CASSALGTATEAFF | TGTGCCAGCAGTGCCCTAGGGACAGCCACTGAAGCTTTCTTT
- | - | TRBJ1-5 | TRBV12-3/TRBV12-4 | CASSFRGGQPQHF | TGTGCCAGCAGTTTTCGGGGAGGACAGCCCCAGCATTTT
- | - | TRBJ2-7 | TRBV2 | CASDADDYEQYF | TGTGCCAGCGACGCGGATGACTACGAGCAGTACTTC
TRBD1 | - | TRBJ2-2 | TRBV9 | CASSALVGDDRAGIGELFF | TGTGCCAGCAGCGCCCTTGTGGGAGACGACAGGGCCGGGATCGGGGAGCTGTTTTTT
- | - | TRBJ2-3 | TRBV28 | CASSLASGGTDTQYF | TGTGCCAGCAGTTTAGCGTCAGGGGGCACAGATACGCAGTATTTT
TRBD1 | - | TRBJ1-3 | TRBV19 | CASSIGGQVTSGNTIYF | TGTGCCAGTAGTATAGGGGGACAGGTGACCTCTGGAAACACCATATATTTT
TRBD1 | - | TRBJ1-5 | TRBV7-9 | CASSSGTGSFDQPQHF | TGTGCCAGCAGCTCCGGGACAGGGTCTTTCGATCAGCCCCAGCATTTT
TRBD2 | - | TRBJ2-1 | TRBV7-2 | CASSPRTSGSFGQFF | TGTGCCAGCAGCCCCAGGACTAGCGGGAGTTTCGGGCAGTTCTTC
TRBD2 | - | TRBJ2-7 | TRBV23-1 | CASSQPFPLAGGSYEQYF | TGCGCCAGCAGTCAACCGTTTCCCCTAGCGGGAGGAAGCTACGAGCAGTACTTC
- | once | TRBJ1-1 | TRBV27 | CASSLVGGLEAFF | TGTGCCAGCAGTTTAGTAGGCGGACTTGAAGCTTTCTTT
TRBD1 | - | TRBJ1-2 | TRBV25-1 | CASSGAGGVGGYTF | TGTGCCAGCAGTGGAGCAGGGGGTGTCGGTGGCTACACCTTC
TRBD1 | - | TRBJ1-3 | TRBV2 | CASKQTGHSGNTIYF | TGTGCCAGCAAACAGACAGGGCACTCTGGAAACACCATATATTTT
- | - | TRBJ2-4 | TRBV2 | CASSKNRDTGTKNIQYF | TGTGCCAGCAGTAAAAACCGGGATACAGGGACCAAAAACATTCAGTACTTC